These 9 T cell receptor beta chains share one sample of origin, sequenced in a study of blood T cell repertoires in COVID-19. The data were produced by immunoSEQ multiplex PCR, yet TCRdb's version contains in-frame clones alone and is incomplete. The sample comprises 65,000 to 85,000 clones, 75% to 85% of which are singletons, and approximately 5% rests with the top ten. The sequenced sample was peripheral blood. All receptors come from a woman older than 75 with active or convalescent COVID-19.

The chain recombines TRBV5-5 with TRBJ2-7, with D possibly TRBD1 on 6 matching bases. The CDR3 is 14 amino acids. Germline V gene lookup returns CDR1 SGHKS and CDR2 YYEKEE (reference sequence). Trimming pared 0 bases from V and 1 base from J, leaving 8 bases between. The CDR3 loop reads CASSLVGTSYEQYF. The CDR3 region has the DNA TGTGCCAGCAGCTTGGTTGGGACATCCTACGAGCAGTACTTC.

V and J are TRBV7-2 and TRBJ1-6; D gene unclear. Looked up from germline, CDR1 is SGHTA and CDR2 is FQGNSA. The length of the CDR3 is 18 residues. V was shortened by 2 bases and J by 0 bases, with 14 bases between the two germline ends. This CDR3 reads CASSLYPRESSYNSPLHF. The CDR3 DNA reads TGTGCCAGCAGCTTATATCCTCGTGAGAGCTCCTATAATTCACCCCTCCACTTT.

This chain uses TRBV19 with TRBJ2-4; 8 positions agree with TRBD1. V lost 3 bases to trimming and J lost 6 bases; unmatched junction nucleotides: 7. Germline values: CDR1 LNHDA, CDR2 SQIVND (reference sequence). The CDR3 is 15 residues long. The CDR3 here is CASSIRQGMVNIQYF. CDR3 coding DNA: TGTGCCAGTAGTATCAGACAGGGGATGGTAAACATTCAGTACTTC.

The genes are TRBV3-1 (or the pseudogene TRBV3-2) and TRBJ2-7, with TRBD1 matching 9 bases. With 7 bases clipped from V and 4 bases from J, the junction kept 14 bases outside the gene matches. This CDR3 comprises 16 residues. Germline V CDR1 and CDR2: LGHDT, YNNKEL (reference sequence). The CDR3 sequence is CASKRSPTGGSYEQYF. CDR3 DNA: TGTGCCAGCAAAAGAAGTCCAACAGGGGGCAGTTACGAGCAGTACTTC.

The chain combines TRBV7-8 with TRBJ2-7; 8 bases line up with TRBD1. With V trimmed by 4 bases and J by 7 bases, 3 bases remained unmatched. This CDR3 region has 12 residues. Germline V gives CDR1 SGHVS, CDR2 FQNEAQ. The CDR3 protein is CASSWTGSEQYF. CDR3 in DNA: TGTGCCAGCAGCTGGACAGGGAGTGAGCAGTACTTC.

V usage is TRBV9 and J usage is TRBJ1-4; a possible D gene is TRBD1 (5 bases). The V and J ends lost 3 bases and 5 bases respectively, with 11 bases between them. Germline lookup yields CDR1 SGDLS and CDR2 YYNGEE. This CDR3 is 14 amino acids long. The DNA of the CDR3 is TGTGCCAGCAGCGATGACAGTTACAATGAAAAACTGTTTTTT. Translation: CASSDDSYNEKLFF.

For the CDR3, the DNA is TGTGCCAGCAGTCTCAGCGGGAGGTACCAAGAGACCCAGTACTTC. The encoded protein is CASSLSGRYQETQYF. This chain uses TRBV27 with TRBJ2-5; TRBD2 matches at 9 bases. The germline CDR1 and CDR2 sequences are MNHEY and SMNVEV (reference sequence). The CDR3 spans 15 residues. The J segment lost 0 bases and the V segment lost 5 bases, leaving 4 bases of the junction unmatched.

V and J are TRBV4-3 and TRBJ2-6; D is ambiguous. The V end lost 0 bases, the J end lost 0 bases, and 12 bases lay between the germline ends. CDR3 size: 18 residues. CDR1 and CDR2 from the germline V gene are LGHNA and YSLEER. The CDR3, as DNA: TGCGCCAGCAGCCAAGATAGGCCGGGTCTCTCTGGGGCCAACGTCCTGACTTTC. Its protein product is CASSQDRPGLSGANVLTF.

CDR3 in DNA: TGTGCCAGTAGTACCCAGGACTACAATGAGCAGTTCTTC. Translated: CASSTQDYNEQFF. This sequence joins TRBV19 and TRBJ2-1; D gene uncertain. The germline V gene has CDR1 LNHDA and CDR2 SQIVND (reference sequence). Deletions cut 4 bases from V and 3 bases from J, with 7 bases between. This CDR3 spans 13 amino acids.